The sequence of this TCR beta chain was determined in a study of cytomegalovirus exposure and HLA in healthy donors. This CDR3 has 14 residues. In germline, CDR1 is KGHSH, CDR2 LQKENI. V shed 4 bases and J 7 bases; nucleotides not matched to a gene: 7. 60 Vbeta and 13 Jbeta primers were used in PCR. The data were produced by immunoSEQ multiplex PCR, yet TCRdb's version contains in-frame clones alone and is incomplete. The sample has 150,000 to 200,000 clones, and its top ten clones hold 2.1%. This sequence originates from a man under 40 in good health and CMV-seronegative. This rearrangement joins TRBV18 to TRBJ2-4, with TRBD2 matching over 7 bases. Material for sequencing was PBMCs. The CDR3 coding sequence is TGTGCCAGCTCACGCGCGGGGGAGGGGAACATTCAGTACTTC. Translating it yields CASSRAGEGNIQYF.